This TCR beta chain was obtained from a study of spatial heterogeneity in lung cancer. Study-wide background: In the raw reads, each unique TCR and UMI combination was present more than ten times on average. General observations from the study: Resection saw ubiquitous expanded tumor TCRs appear in blood more than follow-up did.

Remarks on this clonotype: The target antigen is unknown.

The study tagged each TCR cDNA molecule with a unique molecular identifier. MiXCR, run by TCRdb on the 5' RACE reads, gives a single entry per CDR3 protein. The sample has tens of thousands of distinct CDR3 sequences, roughly 9.5% seen once. This CDR3 is built from 13 residues. V lost 7 bases and J lost 0, with 7 bases in between. CDR1 and CDR2 from the germline V gene are MNHNS and SASEGT. Time point described: sample taken at primary tumor resection. No cells were sorted before sequencing. The whole RNA sequenced was extracted from tumor, nontumor lung or frozen PBMC. Sample: PBMCs, taken at surgery. The chain employs TRBV6-1 and TRBJ2-1; no firm D call. This receptor was obtained from a male donor with early-stage non-small cell lung cancer. CDR3 sequence: CASTPYSYNEQFF. The CDR3 DNA reads as TGTGCCAGCACTCCCTACTCCTACAATGAGCAGTTCTTC.